The clone carrying this TCR beta chain has a handful of counts. Its cognate antigen is unknown. Among the patients, aged 18 to 65, hyperthyroidism was newly diagnosed and had lasted under 2 months. Diagnoses were established using clinical symptoms, serum thyroxine and TRAb, thyroid ultrasound and orbital computed tomography. PBMCs were obtained from over 8.5 ml fresh peripheral blood. This sample is part of a study of T cells in Graves' hyperthyroidism and ophthalmopathy. Germline V gene sequence: CDR1 MNHNS, CDR2 SASEGT. This CDR3 has 13 amino acids. With 6 bases removed from V and 7 bases from J, the gap between germline ends came to 15 bases. General observations from the study: Researchers report that a 13 V-J model separated ophthalmopathy from stable hyperthyroidism.

From RNA transcripts, TCR beta CDR3 regions were amplified. The HTBI primer set was used in a first-round RT-PCR of the TCR CDR3. TCRdb passed the multiplex PCR reads through MiXCR, listing each CDR3 protein once. The table records hundreds of thousands of distinct CDR3 sequences, approximately 15% of them present only once. Input material: blood. The chain employs TRBV6-1 and TRBJ1-1, with a possible D match to TRBD1 (6 bases). This sequence originates from a woman between 18 and 30 years old with Graves' hyperthyroidism. CDR3 coding DNA: TGTGCCAGCAGGGCCGAAGAGACAGGTGAAGCTTTCTTT. It translates to CASRAEETGEAFF.